Listed below are T cell receptor beta chains from one sample, sequenced in a study of post-analysis software for immune sequencing data. From the PCR reads, TCRdb called clonotypes with MiXCR, one entry per CDR3 protein. The sample contains about 460,000 distinct CDR3 sequences, less than 45% of which appear only once. Sequencing was done on a sample of blood. These TCRs come from a girl between 5 and 17 years old with multiple sclerosis. Both conserved end residues are trimmed from each CDR3. The D gene is left open where the match is weak.

v_gene: TRBV5-6; len: 12; j_gene: TRBJ2-7; d_gene: -; CDR3aa: ASSTDRRDYEQY
v_gene: TRBV7-3; len: 10; j_gene: TRBJ2-7; d_gene: -; CDR3aa: ASSDTGGSQY
v_gene: TRBV4-3; len: 13; j_gene: TRBJ1-6; d_gene: -; CDR3aa: ASSQGDSRESPLH
v_gene: TRBV5-1; len: 11; j_gene: -; d_gene: -; CDR3aa: ASSTRTEETQY
v_gene: TRBV6-5; len: 13; j_gene: TRBJ2-1; d_gene: TRBD2; CDR3aa: ASTPLRELNNEQF
v_gene: TRBV4-1; len: 12; j_gene: TRBJ1-1; d_gene: -; CDR3aa: ASSQQRVNTEAF
v_gene: TRBV20-1; len: 10; j_gene: TRBJ2-5; d_gene: -; CDR3aa: SARGGRETQY
v_gene: TRBV7-9; len: 14; j_gene: TRBJ2-5; d_gene: TRBD1; CDR3aa: ASSQRDRGLEETQY
v_gene: TRBV20-1; len: 14; j_gene: TRBJ2-1; d_gene: TRBD2; CDR3aa: SARWASGTLDNEQF
v_gene: TRBV7-2; len: 15; j_gene: -; d_gene: TRBD1; CDR3aa: ASSLQGVGADRSIQY
v_gene: TRBV5-1; len: 12; j_gene: TRBJ2-7; d_gene: TRBD1; CDR3aa: ANNPGQGIYEQY
v_gene: TRBV12-3/TRBV12-4; len: 15; j_gene: -; d_gene: -; CDR3aa: ASSTMSRLGLFYEQY
v_gene: TRBV9; len: 12; j_gene: TRBJ2-7; d_gene: TRBD1; CDR3aa: ASSAGTVPYEQY
v_gene: TRBV2; len: 12; j_gene: TRBJ2-1; d_gene: TRBD1; CDR3aa: ASRRDREGNEQF
v_gene: TRBV7-9; len: 12; j_gene: TRBJ1-1; d_gene: TRBD1; CDR3aa: ASSPPGGNTEAF
v_gene: TRBV29-1; len: 10; j_gene: TRBJ2-5; d_gene: -; CDR3aa: SVSAARETQY
v_gene: TRBV9; len: 16; j_gene: TRBJ1-2; d_gene: -; CDR3aa: ASSRRGDNAESEGGYT
v_gene: TRBV5-1; len: 12; j_gene: TRBJ2-7; d_gene: -; CDR3aa: ASSSSTGTYEQY
v_gene: TRBV20-1; len: 11; j_gene: TRBJ2-7; d_gene: -; CDR3aa: SATDSGPYEQY
v_gene: TRBV19; len: 13; j_gene: TRBJ1-5; d_gene: TRBD1; CDR3aa: ASTPGQGFFEPQH
v_gene: TRBV6-2/TRBV6-3; len: 14; j_gene: TRBJ1-5; d_gene: -; CDR3aa: ASSYSPGGSNQPQH
v_gene: TRBV28; len: 15; j_gene: TRBJ2-6; d_gene: -; CDR3aa: ASSLSGWRSGANVLT
v_gene: TRBV27; len: 12; j_gene: TRBJ2-5; d_gene: TRBD2; CDR3aa: ASSQREGYNEQY
v_gene: TRBV7-9; len: 12; j_gene: -; d_gene: -; CDR3aa: ASSLERSLGEQY
v_gene: TRBV4-2; len: 13; j_gene: TRBJ2-5; d_gene: -; CDR3aa: ASSQARANQETQY
v_gene: TRBV5-1; len: 12; j_gene: TRBJ1-2; d_gene: -; CDR3aa: ASTSGFSNYGYT
v_gene: TRBV5-5; len: 12; j_gene: TRBJ2-5; d_gene: TRBD1; CDR3aa: ASGDRALQETQY
v_gene: TRBV15; len: 14; j_gene: TRBJ2-7; d_gene: TRBD1; CDR3aa: ATSRDRTGRGYEQY
v_gene: TRBV15; len: 11; j_gene: TRBJ2-2; d_gene: -; CDR3aa: ATTQGLTGELF
v_gene: TRBV5-1; len: 15; j_gene: TRBJ2-3; d_gene: TRBD2; CDR3aa: ASREGRTSGSTDTQY
v_gene: TRBV5-1; len: 11; j_gene: TRBJ2-1; d_gene: -; CDR3aa: ASSFRSDNEQF
v_gene: TRBV4-1; len: 15; j_gene: TRBJ2-1; d_gene: -; CDR3aa: ASSQAGGAGHRDEQF
v_gene: TRBV6-5; len: 14; j_gene: TRBJ2-6; d_gene: -; CDR3aa: ASSPKEGSGANVLT
v_gene: TRBV12-3/TRBV12-4; len: 14; j_gene: TRBJ2-7; d_gene: -; CDR3aa: ASSFRHGGTIYEQY
v_gene: TRBV28; len: 14; j_gene: TRBJ2-1; d_gene: -; CDR3aa: ASLHSFDGSYNEQF
v_gene: TRBV5-1; len: 12; j_gene: TRBJ1-2; d_gene: TRBD1; CDR3aa: ASRFGQENYGYT
v_gene: TRBV28; len: 16; j_gene: TRBJ2-3; d_gene: TRBD2; CDR3aa: ASSPSGLAGGGTDTQY
v_gene: TRBV20-1; len: 9; j_gene: TRBJ2-1; d_gene: -; CDR3aa: SAPLVNEQF
v_gene: TRBV7-3; len: 16; j_gene: TRBJ2-3; d_gene: TRBD2; CDR3aa: ASSLAPLAGGTTDTQY
v_gene: TRBV10-3; len: 11; j_gene: TRBJ2-5; d_gene: -; CDR3aa: ALGQGDQETQY
v_gene: TRBV5-1; len: 13; j_gene: TRBJ1-2; d_gene: TRBD1; CDR3aa: ASSLATDRGDGYT
v_gene: TRBV6-2/TRBV6-3; len: 14; j_gene: TRBJ2-4; d_gene: TRBD2; CDR3aa: ASSYYGDRRGDIQY
v_gene: TRBV20-1; len: 12; j_gene: TRBJ2-1; d_gene: TRBD1; CDR3aa: SAITVTGGNEQF
v_gene: TRBV29-1; len: 12; j_gene: TRBJ1-1; d_gene: -; CDR3aa: SGTEPPGNTEAF
v_gene: TRBV7-3; len: 13; j_gene: TRBJ2-1; d_gene: -; CDR3aa: ASSLASGDYNEQF
v_gene: TRBV5-1; len: 11; j_gene: TRBJ2-7; d_gene: -; CDR3aa: ASSLDDAGEQY
v_gene: TRBV12-3/TRBV12-4; len: 11; j_gene: TRBJ1-1; d_gene: -; CDR3aa: VSSLQGNTEAF
v_gene: TRBV5-1; len: 14; j_gene: TRBJ2-1; d_gene: TRBD2; CDR3aa: ASSFDPGLAGSSRF
v_gene: TRBV7-9; len: 10; j_gene: TRBJ1-1; d_gene: -; CDR3aa: ASSLVRTEAF
v_gene: TRBV4-1; len: 13; j_gene: TRBJ2-4; d_gene: -; CDR3aa: ASSQEIRTKNIQY
v_gene: TRBV5-1; len: 12; j_gene: TRBJ2-7; d_gene: TRBD1; CDR3aa: ASSGGQGYNEQY
v_gene: TRBV4-1; len: 13; j_gene: TRBJ2-5; d_gene: TRBD1; CDR3aa: ASSHQQGVEETQY
v_gene: TRBV5-1; len: 17; j_gene: TRBJ2-3; d_gene: TRBD2; CDR3aa: ASSLALAGGRRSTDTQY
v_gene: TRBV29-1; len: 11; j_gene: TRBJ1-4; d_gene: TRBD1; CDR3aa: SVAQGLSEKLF
v_gene: TRBV10-2; len: 13; j_gene: TRBJ2-4; d_gene: -; CDR3aa: ASSPNSGSENIQY